Below, 32 T cell receptor beta chains from the same sample are listed, as sequenced in a study of shared clonotypes between healthy human individuals. This table comes from immunoSEQ multiplex PCR, and its TCRdb copy is limited to in-frame clones, with some not included. The table shows more than 1.2 million clones, with 98% occurring only once. Sequencing was performed on naive CD4+ T cells sorted from blood. Stated subset: CD45RA+ positively selected. These receptors were collected from a man aged 25-40 years in good health.

This chain links TRBV18 with TRBJ1-1; D gene ambiguous. The CDR3 has 14 residues. Trimming removed 1 base at V and 8 bases at J, with 14 bases between. Germline loops: CDR1 KGHSH, CDR2 LQKENI. The CDR3 spells CASSPQVEVIEAFF. The DNA of the CDR3 is TGTGCCAGCTCACCACAGGTCGAGGTAATAGAAGCTTTCTTT.

The rearrangement joins TRBV15 to TRBJ1-5; D unresolved. Germline V lookup: CDR1 LNHNV, CDR2 YYDKDF (reference sequence). This CDR3 region has 14 residues. V dropped 0 bases and J dropped 6 bases, with 9 bases sitting between them. This chain's CDR3 is CATSRDGSGQPQHF. The CDR3, as DNA: TGTGCCACCAGCAGAGATGGGTCGGGTCAGCCCCAGCATTTT.

The chain links TRBV7-6 to TRBJ1-2, with D tentatively TRBD1 (6 bases). In germline, CDR1 is SGHVS, CDR2 FNYEAQ. The CDR3 runs to 14 residues. V was shortened by 8 bases and J by 4 bases, with 17 bases between the two germline ends. CDR3 amino acids: CASRPDTGSYGYTF. The CDR3 DNA follows: TGTGCCAGCCGCCCGGATACAGGGAGCTATGGCTACACCTTC.

This chain connects TRBV7-8 to TRBJ2-7; 7 positions match TRBD2. Trimming removed 4 bases from V and 0 bases from J; junction bases left unmatched: 12. This CDR3 is 17 amino acids long. The germline V gene encodes CDR1 SGHVS and CDR2 FQNEAQ. The CDR3 is CASSSPSKRGSSYEQYF. CDR3 DNA sequence: TGTGCCAGCAGCTCACCCTCCAAGCGGGGTAGCTCCTACGAGCAGTACTTC.

The chain employs TRBV27 and TRBJ2-7; 8 bases agree with TRBD1. Germline V lookup: CDR1 MNHEY, CDR2 SMNVEV (reference sequence). The CDR3 runs to 14 residues. V gave up 6 bases and J gave up 6 bases; unmatched junction bases: 10. As DNA, the CDR3 is TGTGCCAGCAGGCAGGGACAGGTCTTATTCGAGCAGTACTTC. Residues: CASRQGQVLFEQYF.

This chain connects TRBV6-1 to TRBJ2-2; D is undetermined. The germline V gene has CDR1 MNHNS and CDR2 SASEGT. V lost 8 bases to trimming and J lost 4 bases, with 5 bases between them. The CDR3 is made up of 11 amino acids. The CDR3 protein is CASGGTGELFF. Here the CDR3 DNA reads TGTGCCAGCGGTGGCACCGGGGAGCTGTTTTTT.

The J gene is TRBJ2-4, the V gene TRBV4-1, with 9 bases aligning to TRBD2. The trim removed 1 base at V and 8 bases at J, leaving 9 bases unmatched. CDR3 length: 16 amino acids. Germline CDR1 is MGHRA and CDR2 is YSYEKL. In nucleotides, the CDR3 is TGCGCCAGCAGCCAAGTATCTAGCGGGAATAGGGACATTCAGTACTTC. This sequence encodes CASSQVSSGNRDIQYF.

This chain uses TRBV19 with TRBJ2-1; no firm D call. The CDR3 has 17 amino acids. Trimming took off 5 bases at V and 0 bases at J, with 17 bases between the two ends. The germline V gene encodes CDR1 LNHDA and CDR2 SQIVND (reference sequence). CDR3 coding DNA: TGTGCCAGTAGTCTCCCCCCACGAAGGAGCTCCTACAATGAGCAGTTCTTC. Translated, it gives CASSLPPRRSSYNEQFF.

This chain connects TRBV7-9 to TRBJ2-6; the match to TRBD1 covers 7 bases. The CDR3 is 18 residues long. V dropped 4 bases and J dropped 0; count of bases not matched to a gene: 9. Germline CDR1 SEHNR, CDR2 FQNEAQ (reference sequence). The CDR3 DNA reads TGTGCCAGCAGCTCAAATGGACAGGTACTCTCTGGGGCCAACGTCCTGACTTTC. Translating it yields CASSSNGQVLSGANVLTF.

The chain is built from TRBV28 and TRBJ1-5; D not certain. This CDR3 comprises 15 residues. CDR1 and CDR2 from the germline V gene are MDHEN and SYDVKM. Deletions cut 7 bases from V and 3 bases from J, with 16 bases between. CDR3 in amino acids: CASILRTLTNQPQHF. CDR3 sequence (DNA): TGTGCCAGCATACTAAGGACCTTAACCAATCAGCCCCAGCATTTT. The full variable domain, its missing parts supplied by reference TRBV28 and TRBJ1-5, is DVKVTQSSRYLVKRTGEKVFLECVQDMDHENMFWYRQDPGLGLRLIYFSYDVKMKEKGDIPEGYSVSREKKERFSLILESASTNQTSMYLCASILRTLTNQPQHFGDGTRLSIL.

V and J are TRBV7-7 and TRBJ2-3; D remains ambiguous. V was clipped by 5 bases and J by 3 bases, with 15 bases between them. Germline V gene data show CDR1 as SSHAT and CDR2 as FNYEAQ (reference sequence). This CDR3 region has 15 residues. CDR3 nucleotide sequence: TGTGCCAGCAGCCCCGCCGGCGGTAAGACAGATACGCAGTATTTT. Its protein is CASSPAGGKTDTQYF.

This chain joins TRBV5-1 and TRBJ1-2; D not resolved. CDR1 is SGHRS and CDR2 is YFSETQ in the germline V gene. Trimming left V 1 base short and J 0 bases short, with 13 bases between. The CDR3 runs to 16 residues. CDR3: CASSLQPGPANYGYTF. The DNA of the CDR3 is TGCGCCAGCAGCTTGCAGCCGGGCCCAGCTAACTATGGCTACACCTTC.

This clone has just one count. The rearrangement uses TRBV5-1 and TRBJ1-4; D ambiguous. Looked up from germline, CDR1 is SGHRS and CDR2 is YFSETQ. The V and J ends lost 0 bases and 5 bases respectively, with 11 bases between them. This CDR3 region has 15 residues. CDR3 nucleotides: TGCGCCAGCAGCTTGGGGGTAGTGGGGAATGAAAAACTGTTTTTT. Its translation is CASSLGVVGNEKLFF.

The V call is TRBV7-9, the J call TRBJ1-5; TRBD1 might be the D (5 bases). V gave up 1 base and J gave up 2 bases, with 12 bases separating them. The CDR3 sequence is 16 residues long. Germline V gene lookup returns CDR1 SEHNR and CDR2 FQNEAQ (reference sequence). The CDR3 loop is CASSLGDGLRNQPQHF. Here the CDR3 DNA reads TGTGCCAGCAGCTTAGGGGACGGCCTACGCAATCAGCCCCAGCATTTT.

The rearrangement joins TRBV29-1 to TRBJ2-4; 8 bases fit TRBD1. After removal of 3 bases from V and 8 bases from J, the junction contained 3 bases not matched to a gene. The CDR3 is 12 amino acids. Germline values: CDR1 SQVTM, CDR2 ANQGSEA. The CDR3: CSVDQGQDIQYF. Here the CDR3 DNA reads TGCAGCGTTGACCAGGGACAGGACATTCAGTACTTC.

As to this clone: Different DNA sequences within this sample yield the same CDR3. V is TRBV5-1 and J is TRBJ1-2; TRBD1 agrees at 7 bases. The germline CDR1 and CDR2 sequences are SGHRS and YFSETQ. The CDR3 spans 13 residues. J was trimmed by 4 bases and V by 2 bases; bases with no gene match: 2. CDR3 sequence reads: CASSLEGAYGYTF. The CDR3 region has the DNA TGCGCCAGCAGCTTAGAGGGGGCCTATGGCTACACCTTC.

The V call is TRBV7-8, the J call TRBJ1-5; D not certain. The V gene's germline CDR1 is SGHVS and CDR2 FQNEAQ. The germline V and J ends were trimmed by 4 bases and 1 base, with 20 bases remaining between them. The CDR3 contains 18 residues. CDR3 residues: CASSSTRIGIRSNQPQHF. The DNA of the CDR3 is TGTGCCAGCAGCTCGACAAGAATAGGGATTCGGAGCAATCAGCCCCAGCATTTT. The complete variable domain, with remaining parts taken from reference TRBV7-8 and TRBJ1-5, reads GAGVSQSPRYKVAKRGQDVALRCDPISGHVSLFWYQQALGQGPEFLTYFQNEAQLDKSGLPSDRFFAERPEGSVSTLKIQRTQQEDSAVYLCASSSTRIGIRSNQPQHFGDGTRLSIL.

The chain recombines TRBV4-1 with TRBJ1-1; the match to TRBD1 covers 7 bases. Germline lookup yields CDR1 MGHRA and CDR2 YSYEKL. The trim removed 1 base at V and 1 base at J, leaving 12 bases unmatched. This CDR3 spans 18 amino acids. CDR3: CASSQVQGVGASNTEAFF. Written as DNA, the CDR3 is TGCGCCAGCAGCCAAGTCCAGGGGGTTGGGGCCTCGAACACTGAAGCTTTCTTT.

The V and J genes are TRBV15 and TRBJ2-2; 8 bases match TRBD1. This CDR3 spans 15 amino acids. With V trimmed by 3 bases and J by 7 bases, 7 bases remained unmatched. Germline V gives CDR1 LNHNV, CDR2 YYDKDF (reference sequence). The CDR3 spells CATSREGQGFGELFF. The CDR3 DNA is TGTGCCACCAGCAGGGAAGGACAGGGCTTCGGGGAGCTGTTTTTT.

This chain joins TRBV4-1 and TRBJ2-7; 7 nucleotides line up with TRBD1. Trimming removed 3 bases from V and 6 bases from J; junction bases left unmatched: 23. The CDR3 extends over 19 amino acids. Germline V gives CDR1 MGHRA, CDR2 YSYEKL. Here the CDR3 reads CASSHNWPSGEDREGEQYF. The DNA of the CDR3 is TGCGCCAGCAGCCATAATTGGCCGAGTGGGGAAGACAGGGAAGGCGAGCAGTACTTC.

V usage is TRBV28 and J usage is TRBJ2-3; D uncertain. This CDR3 contains 14 residues. CDR1 and CDR2 (germline): MDHEN, SYDVKM. V lost 6 bases, J lost 2 bases, and 12 bases lay in between. CDR3 DNA sequence: TGTGCCAGCAGCCGACCGGCTCTCACAGATACGCAGTATTTT. Its protein product is CASSRPALTDTQYF.

This chain links TRBV28 with TRBJ2-7; D is unresolved. V gave up 9 bases and J gave up 0 bases, with 9 bases separating them. There are 12 residues in the CDR3. Germline V gene data show CDR1 as MDHEN and CDR2 as SYDVKM. The CDR3 loop reads CASLTGSYEQYF. Written as DNA, the CDR3 is TGTGCCAGTTTAACGGGCTCCTACGAGCAGTACTTC.

On this clone: Other nucleotide sequences in the sample specify the same CDR3. The chain employs TRBV7-2 and TRBJ1-5; no reliable D call. V was cut by 3 bases and J by 6 bases, with 9 bases left in between. The CDR3 covers 13 residues. In germline, CDR1 is SGHTA, CDR2 FQGNSA. CDR3 nucleotides: TGTGCCAGCAGCTTGGAGGGCTTTCAGCCCCAGCATTTT. This translates into CASSLEGFQPQHF.

The chain joins TRBV2 to TRBJ2-1, with 11 positions matching TRBD2. The CDR3 contains 16 residues. Looked up from germline, CDR1 is SNHLY and CDR2 is FYNNEI. The V and J ends lost 3 bases and 4 bases, in that order; junction bases with no gene match: 5. The DNA for the CDR3 is TGTGCCAGCAGTGATAGAGGGACTAGCGGATACAATGAGCAGTTCTTC. This translates into CASSDRGTSGYNEQFF.

The CDR3 reads CASSVGAGVMNTEAFF. CDR3 coding DNA: TGTGCCAGCAGCGTAGGGGCAGGGGTGATGAACACTGAAGCTTTCTTT. The V call is TRBV9, the J call TRBJ1-1; maybe TRBD1 (6 bases). The CDR3 is made up of 16 amino acids. Germline loops: CDR1 SGDLS, CDR2 YYNGEE. Trimming shortened V by 0 bases and J by 0 bases, and 12 bases separated the two germline ends.

The CDR3 DNA reads as TGTGCCAGCAGCTTAAGCCCCCCGCCCCTAGAGACCCAGTACTTC. Translating gives CASSLSPPPLETQYF. The genes are TRBV11-3 and TRBJ2-5; the D is unclear. Trimming cost V 2 bases and J 4 bases, with 14 bases left between them. This CDR3 region has 15 residues. Germline loops: CDR1 SGHNT, CDR2 YENEEA.

The chain links TRBV11-2 to TRBJ2-1, with TRBD2 matching over 8 bases. Germline V gene lookup returns CDR1 SGHAT and CDR2 FQNNGV. Unmatched junction bases numbered 10, after V lost 6 bases and J lost 6 bases. This CDR3 has 15 amino acids. CDR3 coding DNA: TGTGCCAGCAGAAAAATCGGACTAGCCTCCAATGAGCAGTTCTTC. It translates to CASRKIGLASNEQFF. The full variable domain, rest sourced from reference TRBV11-2 and TRBJ2-1, is EAGVAQSPRYKIIEKRQSVAFWCNPISGHATLYWYQQILGQGPKLLIQFQNNGVVDDSQLPKDRFSAERLKGVDSTLKIQPAKLEDSAVYLCASRKIGLASNEQFFGPGTRLTVL.

This chain connects TRBV5-1 to TRBJ1-5; D remains ambiguous. The V end was cut by 0 bases, the J end by 0 bases, with 7 bases between. Germline V gene data show CDR1 as SGHRS and CDR2 as YFSETQ. The CDR3 spans 15 residues. The CDR3 protein is CASSLGVTSNQPQHF. Written as DNA, the CDR3 is TGCGCCAGCAGCTTGGGGGTTACTAGCAATCAGCCCCAGCATTTT.

Comments on this clone: Additional DNA sequences in this sample encode the identical CDR3. DNA of the CDR3: TGCGCCAGCAGCCAAGACAGGGATTATGGCTACACCTTC. It encodes CASSQDRDYGYTF. The chain combines TRBV4-3 with TRBJ1-2, with a weak D call TRBD1 (5 bases). Germline V gene lookup returns CDR1 LGHNA and CDR2 YSLEER. Trimming cost V 0 bases and J 5 bases, with 7 bases left between them. The CDR3 spans 13 residues.

This chain connects TRBV2 to TRBJ1-5; weak D call: TRBD1 (6 bases). The V gene lost 3 bases and the J gene lost 4 bases, with 10 bases spanning the gap. Germline loops: CDR1 SNHLY, CDR2 FYNNEI. There are 14 residues in the CDR3. The CDR3 is CASSEDSPNQPQHF. CDR3 DNA sequence: TGTGCCAGCAGTGAGGACAGCCCGAATCAGCCCCAGCATTTT.

This rearrangement joins TRBV11-2 to TRBJ2-5, with 9 bases identical to TRBD2. This CDR3 region has 16 residues. Trimming cost V 1 base and J 5 bases; bases outside gene matches: 8. Germline CDR1 is SGHAT and CDR2 is FQNNGV. CDR3 loop: CASSLGREGPRETQYF. The CDR3 region has the DNA TGTGCCAGCAGCTTAGGGCGGGAGGGCCCTCGTGAGACCCAGTACTTC.

Only one count was recorded for this clone. V usage is TRBV11-2 and J usage is TRBJ2-7, with 10 bases matching TRBD2. Germline V CDR1 and CDR2: SGHAT, FQNNGV. CDR3 size: 16 residues. Trimming cost V 6 bases and J 4 bases; bases outside gene matches: 12. CDR3 in DNA: TGTGCCAGCAGTCAACAATTAGCGGGAGGACAATACGAGCAGTACTTC. Translated: CASSQQLAGGQYEQYF.